The 18 T cell receptor beta chains presented below share a single source sample, sequenced in a study of blood T cell repertoires in COVID-19. TCRdb's copy holds only in-frame clones and misses some; the assay was immunoSEQ multiplex PCR. This sample carries some 310,000 clones, 90% of them seen once, and the ten largest clones take around 1%. The sequenced material came from peripheral blood. These receptors originate from a middle-aged woman with COVID-19, enrolled during active disease.

The V call is TRBV19, the J call TRBJ2-5; TRBD1 matches 7 bases. Germline CDR1 and CDR2: LNHDA and SQIVND (reference sequence). CDR3 length: 14 amino acids. After removal of 2 bases from V and 4 bases from J, the junction contained 4 bases not matched to a gene. CDR3 loop: CASSISSGGETQYF. The CDR3 DNA reads as TGTGCCAGTAGTATAAGTTCAGGGGGAGAGACCCAGTACTTC.

V and J are TRBV9 and TRBJ2-3; TRBD2 might be the D (6 bases). The CDR3 loop spans 16 amino acids. Trimming removed 1 base at V and 6 bases at J, with 18 bases between. Germline values: CDR1 SGDLS, CDR2 YYNGEE. In nucleotides, the CDR3 is TGTGCCAGCAGCGTATCCCGGGGGACTTATGGGGATACGCAGTATTTT. Residues: CASSVSRGTYGDTQYF.

This clone has only one observation. The chain uses TRBV6-5 and TRBJ1-2, with D possibly being TRBD1 (6 bases). V was shortened by 6 bases and J by 2 bases, with 16 bases between the two germline ends. From germline, CDR1 is MNHEY and CDR2 SVGAGI. The CDR3 is 15 residues long. The CDR3 nucleotides are TGTGCCAGCAGCCCCAAACAGGGCTTCAACTATGGCTACACCTTC. It is translated as CASSPKQGFNYGYTF.

This clone was observed a single time. The chain joins TRBV27 to TRBJ1-1; 9 bases are shared with TRBD1. The ends lost 6 bases at V and 5 bases at J; junction bases unmatched: 10. Germline CDR1 is MNHEY and CDR2 is SMNVEV (reference sequence). The CDR3 sequence is 15 residues long. CDR3: CASRSSGQGRTEAFF. In nucleotides, the CDR3 is TGTGCCAGCAGATCCTCCGGACAGGGGAGAACTGAAGCTTTCTTT.

The chain uses TRBV6-5 and TRBJ1-1, with D tentatively TRBD1 (5 bases). V shed 2 bases and J shed 0 bases, with 13 bases lying between them. The CDR3 is 16 amino acids. Germline V gene lookup returns CDR1 MNHEY and CDR2 SVGAGI. CDR3 protein: CASSYRPGRLNTEAFF. The CDR3 nucleotides read TGTGCCAGCAGTTACAGGCCAGGGAGGCTGAACACTGAAGCTTTCTTT.

The chain combines TRBV5-1 with TRBJ2-1, with 8 bases matching TRBD1. CDR1 is SGHRS, CDR2 YFSETQ, per germline. Unmatched junction bases numbered 6, after V lost 3 bases and J lost 7 bases. The CDR3 is made up of 14 amino acids. The CDR3 loop reads CASSSGQGLNEQFF. DNA for the CDR3: TGCGCCAGCAGCTCCGGACAGGGTTTGAATGAGCAGTTCTTC.

This chain connects TRBV5-8 to TRBJ2-2, with 10 bases lining up with TRBD2. Germline trimming cut 0 bases from V and 5 bases from J; bases unmatched to any gene: 7. Per the germline V gene, CDR1 is SGHTS and CDR2 is YDEGEE. This CDR3 contains 17 residues. The CDR3 loop reads CASSLGASGRRTGELFF. The CDR3 DNA follows: TGTGCCAGCAGCTTGGGTGCTAGCGGGAGAAGGACCGGGGAGCTGTTTTTT.

The chain uses TRBV5-6 and TRBJ1-2; TRBD1 matches 9 bases. Germline loops: CDR1 SGHDT, CDR2 YYEEEE. The V and J ends lost 0 bases and 6 bases, in that order; junction bases with no gene match: 12. CDR3 length equals 17 residues. The chain's CDR3 is CASSLAGTGRQRDGYTF. The CDR3 DNA follows: TGTGCCAGCAGCTTGGCGGGGACAGGGAGGCAAAGGGATGGCTACACCTTC. The whole variable domain, filled in from reference TRBV5-6 and TRBJ1-2, reads DAGVTQSPTHLIKTRGQQVTLRCSPKSGHDTVSWYQQALGQGPQFIFQYYEEEERQRGNFPDRFSGHQFPNYSSELNVNALLLGDSALYLCASSLAGTGRQRDGYTFGSGTRLTVV.

The V gene is TRBV7-9, the J gene TRBJ1-2; the D gene is possibly TRBD1 (6 bases). Germline V lookup: CDR1 SEHNR, CDR2 FQNEAQ (reference sequence). The CDR3 runs to 17 residues. The ends were cut back, 4 bases at V and 4 bases at J, with 22 bases in the middle. The CDR3 loop is CASSSPGDWGQGYGYTF. CDR3 DNA sequence: TGTGCCAGCAGCTCCCCGGGTGATTGGGGGCAGGGCTATGGCTACACCTTC.

The rearrangement joins TRBV11-3 to TRBJ1-3, with TRBD1 matching over 7 bases. Germline V gene data show CDR1 as SGHNT and CDR2 as YENEEA. The V segment lost 4 bases and the J segment 4 bases; nucleotides outside the gene matches: 7. The CDR3 extends over 15 amino acids. The CDR3 bases are TGTGCCAGCAGCTCGTCTGGGACAGTCGGAAACACCATATATTTT. It specifies CASSSSGTVGNTIYF.

In this sample, this clone turned up a few times. The rearrangement joins TRBV6-5 to TRBJ1-1, with a weak D call TRBD1 (6 bases). V lost 8 bases and J lost 6, with 19 bases in between. The CDR3 sequence is 14 residues long. Germline lookup yields CDR1 MNHEY and CDR2 SVGAGI. The DNA for the CDR3 is TGTGCCAGCTATGGGGGCACGACGCACTCTGAAGCTTTCTTT. This encodes CASYGGTTHSEAFF.

The gene calls are TRBV2 and TRBJ1-5; perhaps TRBD1 as D (5 bases). Germline V gives CDR1 SNHLY, CDR2 FYNNEI. The V end was cut by 7 bases, the J end by 3 bases, with 7 bases between. This CDR3 contains 12 residues. The DNA of the CDR3 is TGTGCCAGCAAGACAGCCAATCAGCCCCAGCATTTT. Encoded protein: CASKTANQPQHF. The full variable domain, its missing parts supplied by reference TRBV2 and TRBJ1-5, is EPEVTQTPSHQVTQMGQEVILRCVPISNHLYFYWYRQILGQKVEFLVSFYNNEISEKSEIFDDQFSVERPDGSNFTLKIRSTKLEDSAMYFCASKTANQPQHFGDGTRLSIL.

The V and J genes are TRBV24-1 and TRBJ1-2; D is possibly TRBD1 (6 bases). This CDR3 region has 11 residues. The V gene's germline CDR1 is KGHDR and CDR2 SFDVKD. Trimming pared 4 bases from V and 13 bases from J, leaving 12 bases between. DNA for the CDR3: TGTGCCACCAGTGAACGACAGGAACTCACCTTC. The encoded protein is CATSERQELTF.

The chain couples TRBV28 to TRBJ2-2, with a tentative D call TRBD2 (6 bases). The CDR3 consists of 15 residues. Trimming removed 3 bases at V and 0 bases at J, with 8 bases between. Germline lookup yields CDR1 MDHEN and CDR2 SYDVKM. CDR3 region: CASSFGLPNTGELFF. The CDR3 DNA reads TGTGCCAGCAGTTTTGGACTACCGAACACCGGGGAGCTGTTTTTT.

As concerns this clone: Other DNA sequences from this sample encode an identical CDR3 as well. The CDR3 nucleotides read TGTGCCAGCAGCTCGACAGGGGGGAGCAATCAGCCCCAGCATTTT. Protein sequence: CASSSTGGSNQPQHF. The rearrangement links TRBV7-9 to TRBJ1-5, with TRBD1 identical over 9 bases. The trim removed 4 bases at V and 1 base at J, leaving 2 bases unmatched. The CDR3 has 15 amino acids. Looked up from germline, CDR1 is SEHNR and CDR2 is FQNEAQ (reference sequence).

The chain couples TRBV7-6 to TRBJ1-3; D is perhaps TRBD1 (6 bases). Germline lookup yields CDR1 SGHVS and CDR2 FNYEAQ. This CDR3 contains 16 residues. V lost 1 base and J 4 bases, leaving 14 bases between the germline ends. CDR3 DNA: TGTGCCAGCAGCTTAGTAGGGGGTCTAAACGGAAACACCATATATTTT. The encoded protein is CASSLVGGLNGNTIYF.

V gene TRBV28 combines with J gene TRBJ2-7; D uncertain. The CDR3 consists of 13 residues. V was shortened by 5 bases and J by 3 bases, with 11 bases between the two germline ends. Per germline, CDR1 MDHEN and CDR2 SYDVKM. CDR3 nucleotides: TGTGCCAGCAGTCTCCGACTTTTCTACGAGCAGTACTTC. Its protein is CASSLRLFYEQYF.

This chain links TRBV25-1 with TRBJ1-4; D ambiguous. There are 14 residues in the CDR3. Trimming removed 7 bases at V and 8 bases at J, with 17 bases between. The V gene's germline CDR1 is MGHDK and CDR2 SYGVNS. CDR3 in DNA: TGTGCCAGCACCTGGTACGGCGGGGAGGAAAAACTGTTTTTT. This translates into CASTWYGGEEKLFF.